The rows below give T cell receptor beta chains drawn from one sample of a study of PD-1 blockade in classical Hodgkin lymphoma. Clones were read by immunoSEQ multiplex PCR, and TCRdb kept only the in-frame ones, dropping some. The sample comprises tens of thousands of clones, 60% to 85% of which are singletons, and 17% rests with the top ten. The source was peripheral blood mononuclear cells (PBMCs), collected before the second cycle of nivolumab. The receptors here all came from a human donor with classical Hodgkin lymphoma. Both conserved end residues are part of each CDR3. Fields, in order: J gene, V gene, CDR3 length, clone size, D gene, CDR3 protein, CDR3 DNA. D genes are given only for firm matches. Clone size is stated in some rows and not others, as once, few, many or a class when expanded.

>TRBJ1-3|TRBV28|15|NA|TRBD1
CASSSQGAGGNTIYF
TGTGCCAGCAGTTCACAGGGGGCAGGTGGAAACACCATATATTTT
>TRBJ2-1|TRBV4-1|16|NA|TRBD2
CASSQGSSGLGNEQFF
TGCGCCAGCAGCCAAGGATCTAGCGGGTTGGGAAATGAGCAGTTCTTC
>TRBJ2-2|TRBV28|13|NA|NA
CASLNTLTGELFF
TGTGCCAGCCTTAACACCCTCACCGGGGAGCTGTTTTTT
>TRBJ1-1|TRBV18|15|NA|NA
CASSAVTVKNTEAFF
TGTGCCAGCTCAGCTGTGACAGTCAAGAACACTGAAGCTTTCTTT
>TRBJ2-3|TRBV7-8|14|NA|NA
CASSFWRHTDTQYF
TGTGCCAGCAGCTTTTGGCGCCACACAGATACGCAGTATTTT
>TRBJ2-2|TRBV29-1|15|NA|TRBD2
CSVGASGSRAGELFF
TGCAGCGTTGGGGCTAGCGGGAGTAGGGCCGGGGAGCTGTTTTTT
>TRBJ2-1|TRBV19|18|NA|TRBD2
CASSALAGGPGSYNEQFF
TGTGCCAGTAGTGCACTAGCGGGAGGGCCTGGTTCCTACAATGAGCAGTTCTTC
>TRBJ1-4|TRBV2|14|NA|NA
CASSLDWTNEKLFF
TGTGCCAGCAGTTTGGATTGGACTAATGAAAAACTGTTTTTT
>TRBJ1-6|TRBV27|14|NA|NA
CASKGNRENSPLHF
TGTGCCAGCAAAGGGAACAGGGAAAATTCACCCCTCCACTTT
>TRBJ2-7|TRBV5-1|13|NA|TRBD1
CASRRQGLYEQYF
TGCGCCAGCCGTAGACAGGGGTTATACGAGCAGTACTTC
>TRBJ1-5|TRBV19|13|NA|NA
CASTWGSNQPQHF
TGTGCCAGTACCTGGGGTAGCAATCAGCCCCAGCATTTT
>TRBJ2-7|TRBV21-1|15|NA|NA
CASSKPKSGPHEQYF
TGTGCCAGCAGCAAACCCAAATCGGGACCCCACGAGCAGTACTTC
>TRBJ1-4|TRBV19|15|few|NA
CASSLRTATNEKLFF
TGTGCCAGTAGTCTCCGGACAGCAACTAATGAAAAACTGTTTTTT
>TRBJ2-3|TRBV6-1|15|NA|TRBD2
CASSSLAGGPDTQYF
TGTGCCAGCAGCTCACTAGCGGGAGGGCCCGATACGCAGTATTTT
>TRBJ2-1|TRBV19|15|NA|NA
CASSITVGGGNEQFF
TGTGCCAGTAGTATAACAGTCGGTGGGGGGAATGAGCAGTTCTTC
>TRBJ1-4|TRBV7-2|15|NA|NA
CASSLGTGFGEKLFF
TGTGCCAGCAGCTTAGGTACAGGGTTTGGTGAAAAACTGTTTTTT
>TRBJ2-7|TRBV18|15|NA|NA
CASSILKAAVYEQYF
TGTGCCAGCTCCATACTAAAGGCAGCAGTCTACGAGCAGTACTTC
>TRBJ2-7|TRBV6-6|12|NA|TRBD1
CASNKGADEQYF
TGTGCCAGCAACAAGGGGGCGGACGAGCAGTACTTC
>TRBJ2-7|TRBV28|16|large|NA
CASSLEFVGVSDEQYF
TGTGCCAGCAGTTTAGAGTTTGTGGGAGTTAGCGACGAGCAGTACTTC
>TRBJ1-1|TRBV6-1|11|NA|NA
CASREQVFAFF
TGTGCCAGCAGAGAACAGGTTTTTGCTTTCTTT
>TRBJ2-7|TRBV7-9|12|NA|NA
CASSLVQNEQYF
TGTGCCAGCAGCTTAGTTCAAAACGAGCAGTACTTC
>TRBJ2-3|TRBV20-1|11|once|TRBD1
CSARGGTGPLF
TGCAGTGCTAGAGGAGGGACAGGCCCCCTTTTT
>TRBJ2-7|TRBV29-1|14|NA|TRBD2
CSVRTSGRVGEQYF
TGCAGCGTCCGGACTAGCGGGAGGGTGGGGGAGCAGTACTTC
>TRBJ2-5|TRBV7-7|14|NA|NA
CASSSRAGQETQYF
TGTGCTAGCAGTTCCCGCGCGGGACAAGAGACCCAGTACTTC
>TRBJ2-5|TRBV5-1|17|NA|TRBD2
CASSLGGLAGAQETQYF
TGCGCCAGCAGCTTGGGAGGACTAGCGGGAGCCCAAGAGACCCAGTACTTC
>TRBJ2-7|TRBV5-1|15|NA|TRBD2
CASSLDGTSPHEQYF
TGCGCCAGCAGCTTGGACGGGACTAGCCCCCACGAGCAGTACTTC
>TRBJ2-7|TRBV7-8|15|NA|TRBD2
CASSLSLAGEGEQYF
TGTGCCAGCAGCTTGTCTCTAGCGGGAGAGGGTGAGCAGTACTTC
>TRBJ2-5|TRBV29-1|14|NA|TRBD2
CSVTQTSLGETQYF
TGCAGCGTTACCCAGACTAGCTTGGGGGAGACCCAGTACTTC
>TRBJ1-5|TRBV4-1|17|NA|NA
CASSPGVVGPGNQPQHF
TGCGCCAGCAGCCCCGGGGTCGTGGGGCCTGGCAATCAGCCCCAGCATTTT
>TRBJ2-3|TRBV28|14|NA|NA
CASSSRWGTDTQYF
TGTGCCAGCAGCTCTAGGTGGGGCACAGATACGCAGTATTTT
>TRBJ1-5|TRBV19|14|NA|NA
CASSISGGAQPQHF
TGTGCCAGTAGTATTTCGGGCGGGGCTCAGCCCCAGCATTTT
>TRBJ2-2|TRBV6-5|14|few|TRBD1
CASSPGQGVGELFF
TGTGCCAGCAGTCCGGGACAGGGCGTCGGGGAGCTGTTTTTT
>TRBJ2-2|TRBV19|18|NA|TRBD2
CASSTATSGRAGTGELFF
TGTGCCAGTAGTACGGCGACTAGCGGGAGGGCGGGGACCGGGGAGCTGTTTTTT
>TRBJ2-1|TRBV11-3|15|NA|NA
CASSLGQGSYNEQFF
TGTGCCAGCAGCTTAGGCCAGGGCTCCTACAATGAGCAGTTCTTC
>TRBJ1-2|TRBV10-3|14|NA|NA
CAISANRNNYGYTF
TGTGCCATCAGTGCAAACAGGAATAACTATGGCTACACCTTC
>TRBJ2-7|TRBV2|16|NA|TRBD2
CASSGPLALSSYEQYF
TGTGCCAGCAGTGGACCACTAGCGCTTAGCTCCTACGAGCAGTACTTC
>TRBJ1-1|TRBV18|15|once|TRBD1
CASSPLGQGNTEAFF
TGTGCCAGCTCACCACTCGGACAGGGTAACACTGAAGCTTTCTTT
>TRBJ2-4|TRBV5-1|14|NA|NA
CASSLELAKNIQYF
TGCGCCAGCAGCCTTGAACTAGCCAAAAACATTCAGTACTTC
>TRBJ1-2|TRBV7-8|15|NA|TRBD1
CASSLGQGGGYGYTF
TGTGCCAGCAGCTTAGGTCAGGGGGGCGGCTATGGCTACACCTTC
>TRBJ2-5|TRBV6-1|14|few|NA
CASSPRRTQETQYF
TGTGCCAGCAGTCCGAGACGGACCCAAGAGACCCAGTACTTC
>TRBJ2-1|TRBV27|10|NA|NA
CASRALEQFF
TGTGCCAGCAGGGCTCTAGAGCAGTTCTTC
>TRBJ2-1|TRBV7-2|14|once|NA
CASSSSGIYNEQFF
TGTGCCAGCAGCTCCTCAGGGATCTACAATGAGCAGTTCTTC
>TRBJ1-4|TRBV18|13|NA|NA
CASSSDSNEKLFF
TGTGCCAGCTCATCCGACAGTAATGAAAAACTGTTTTTT
>TRBJ1-3|TRBV28|13|NA|NA
CASSLSSGNTIYF
TGTGCCAGCAGCTTAAGCTCTGGAAACACCATATATTTT
>TRBJ2-5|TRBV18|15|NA|NA
CASSPAGSGVETQYF
TGTGCCAGCTCACCAGCTGGGTCAGGGGTCGAGACCCAGTACTTC
>TRBJ1-3|TRBV15|12|few|NA
CATSREGRTPYF
TGTGCCACCAGCAGAGAGGGACGGACTCCATATTTT
>TRBJ2-2|TRBV9|13|NA|NA
CASSVGAIGELFF
TGTGCCAGCAGCGTAGGGGCGATCGGGGAGCTGTTTTTT
>TRBJ1-3|TRBV6-6|15|few|NA
CASSRSDSSGNTIYF
TGTGCCAGCAGCCGCTCCGACAGCTCTGGAAACACCATATATTTT
>TRBJ2-7|TRBV30|16|NA|NA
CAWKLKGGVPSYEQYF
TGTGCCTGGAAATTAAAGGGGGGCGTACCCTCCTACGAGCAGTACTTC
>TRBJ2-3|TRBV15|14|once|NA
CATSRGGATDTQYF
TGTGCCACCAGCAGAGGGGGGGCGACAGATACGCAGTATTTT
>TRBJ1-5|TRBV28|12|NA|NA
CASSTGGQPQHF
TGTGCCAGCAGTACTGGAGGTCAGCCCCAGCATTTT
>TRBJ2-7|TRBV7-9|15|NA|NA
CASSLVLGHGYEQYF
TGTGCCAGCAGCTTAGTCCTGGGACATGGATACGAGCAGTACTTC
>TRBJ2-3|TRBV28|15|once|TRBD1
CASSFGTGAWDTQYF
TGTGCCAGCAGTTTTGGGACAGGGGCATGGGATACGCAGTATTTT
>TRBJ2-5|TRBV5-4|13|NA|NA
CASSLKGVETQYF
TGTGCCAGCAGCTTGAAAGGAGTGGAGACCCAGTACTTC
>TRBJ1-5|TRBV18|12|NA|TRBD1
CASSPSGTGLHF
TGTGCCAGCTCACCTTCCGGGACAGGGCTGCATTTT